The subject of this entry is one T cell receptor beta chain. This record belongs to a study of blood T cell repertoires in COVID-19. Study at large: Samples representing acute and convalescent COVID-19 were sourced from the United States, Italy and Spain. Sample material is recorded as cDNA or gDNA derived from T cells, B-cell-depleted T cells, or PBMCs.

Germline CDR1 and CDR2: LGHDT and YNNKEL (reference sequence). V lost 6 bases to trimming and J lost 0 bases, with 12 bases between them. The CDR3 length is 15 residues. The repertoire was sequenced with immunoSEQ multiplex PCR; TCRdb's copy has only in-frame clones and lacks some. Of under 350,000 clones listed, about 89% are singletons. The chain carries TRBV3-1 (or the pseudogene TRBV3-2) and TRBJ1-3; D is perhaps TRBD1 (6 bases). Material for sequencing was peripheral blood. This sequence was found in a man in his forties or fifties with acute or convalescent COVID-19. CDR3 nucleotide sequence: TGTGCCAGCAGGGACAGACTAAGCTCTGGAAACACCATATATTTT. Translation: CASRDRLSSGNTIYF.